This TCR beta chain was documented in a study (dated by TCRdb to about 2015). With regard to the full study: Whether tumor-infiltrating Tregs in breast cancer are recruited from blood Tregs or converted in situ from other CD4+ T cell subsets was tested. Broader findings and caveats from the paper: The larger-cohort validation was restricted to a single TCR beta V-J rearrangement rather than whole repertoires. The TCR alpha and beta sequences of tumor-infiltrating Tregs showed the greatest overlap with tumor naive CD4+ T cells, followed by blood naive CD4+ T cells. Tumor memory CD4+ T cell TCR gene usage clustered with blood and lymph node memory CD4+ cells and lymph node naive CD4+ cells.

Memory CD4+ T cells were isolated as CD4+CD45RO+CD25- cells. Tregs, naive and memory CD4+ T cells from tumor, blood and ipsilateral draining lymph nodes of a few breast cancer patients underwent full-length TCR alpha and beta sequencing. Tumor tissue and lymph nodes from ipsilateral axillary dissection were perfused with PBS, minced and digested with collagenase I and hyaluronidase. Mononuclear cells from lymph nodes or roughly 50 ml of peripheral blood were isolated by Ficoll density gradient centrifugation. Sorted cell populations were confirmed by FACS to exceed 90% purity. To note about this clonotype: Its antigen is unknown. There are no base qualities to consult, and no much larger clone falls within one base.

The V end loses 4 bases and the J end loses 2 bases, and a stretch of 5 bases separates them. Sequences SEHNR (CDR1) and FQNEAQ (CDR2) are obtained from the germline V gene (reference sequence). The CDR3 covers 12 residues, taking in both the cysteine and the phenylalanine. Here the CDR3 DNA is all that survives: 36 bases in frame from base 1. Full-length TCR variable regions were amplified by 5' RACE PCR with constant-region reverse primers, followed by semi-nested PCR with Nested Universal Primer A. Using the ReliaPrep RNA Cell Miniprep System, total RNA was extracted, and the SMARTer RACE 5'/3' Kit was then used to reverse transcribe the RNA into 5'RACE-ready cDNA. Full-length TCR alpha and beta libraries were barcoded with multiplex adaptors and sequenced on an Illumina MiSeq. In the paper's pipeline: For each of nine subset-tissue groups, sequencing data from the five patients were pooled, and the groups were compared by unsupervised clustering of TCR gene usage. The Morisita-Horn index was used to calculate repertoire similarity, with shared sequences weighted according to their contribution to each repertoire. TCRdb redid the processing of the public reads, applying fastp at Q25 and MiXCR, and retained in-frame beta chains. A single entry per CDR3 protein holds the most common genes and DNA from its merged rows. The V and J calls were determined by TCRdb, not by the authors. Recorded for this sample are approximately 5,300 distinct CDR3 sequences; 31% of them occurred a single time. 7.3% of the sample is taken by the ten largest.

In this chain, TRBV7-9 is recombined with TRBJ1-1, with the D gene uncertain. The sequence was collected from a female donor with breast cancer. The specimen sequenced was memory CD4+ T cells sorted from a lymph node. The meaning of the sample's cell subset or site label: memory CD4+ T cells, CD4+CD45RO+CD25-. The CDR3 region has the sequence CASSYVNTEAFF. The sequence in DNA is TGTGCCAGCAGCTATGTAAACACTGAAGCTTTCTTT.